The 25 T cell receptor beta chains given below trace back to one sample, sequenced in a study of identical twins. MiXCR, run by TCRdb on the 5' RACE reads, gives a single entry per CDR3 protein. The sample holds 200,000 to 300,000 distinct CDR3 sequences; more than 9.5% are singletons and the top ten take around 4%. This same sample was also part of a study on yellow fever vaccine responses in identical twins.

Sequenced input: memory (CD45RO+) T cells sorted from blood. All receptors come from a woman aged 18-30 years in good health.

The V and J genes are TRBV20-1 and TRBJ2-5; a weak D match, TRBD1 (5 bases). V lost 6 bases and J 0 bases, leaving 11 bases between the germline ends. The V gene's germline CDR1 is DFQATT and CDR2 SNEGSKA (reference sequence). This CDR3 is built from 13 residues. This chain's CDR3 is CSATRDNQETQYF. The DNA for the CDR3 is TGCAGTGCCACCAGGGATAACCAAGAGACCCAGTACTTC.

CDR3 protein: CASKRSLTYEQYF. The CDR3, as DNA: TGTGCCAGCAAACGAAGCCTAACCTACGAGCAGTACTTC. This chain links TRBV2 with TRBJ2-7; no definite D call. Germline V lookup: CDR1 SNHLY, CDR2 FYNNEI. V lost 7 bases and J 2 bases, leaving 12 bases between the germline ends. The CDR3 loop spans 13 amino acids. Combining the CDR3 with reference TRBV2 and TRBJ2-7 gives the whole variable domain EPEVTQTPSHQVTQMGQEVILRCVPISNHLYFYWYRQILGQKVEFLVSFYNNEISEKSEIFDDQFSVERPDGSNFTLKIRSTKLEDSAMYFCASKRSLTYEQYFGPGTRLTVT.

The rearrangement uses TRBV7-2 and TRBJ2-1, with D maybe TRBD1 (5 bases). Germline CDR1 is SGHTA and CDR2 is FQGNSA. The CDR3 runs 16 residues. V was cut by 1 base and J by 4 bases, with 14 bases left in between. Here the CDR3 reads CASSLEGPRGYNEQFF. CDR3 DNA: TGTGCCAGCAGCTTAGAGGGCCCAAGGGGTTACAATGAGCAGTTCTTC.

This clonotype was counted at least ten times. This chain links TRBV11-2 with TRBJ2-5; D is perhaps TRBD2 (5 bases). The CDR3 length is 13 residues. CDR1 and CDR2 from the germline V gene are SGHAT and FQNNGV. Trimming cost V 4 bases and J 6 bases, with 12 bases left between them. The CDR3 protein is CASSSLVKQTQYF. In DNA form, the CDR3 reads TGTGCCAGCAGCTCACTAGTAAAACAGACCCAGTACTTC.

The chain carries TRBV10-3 and TRBJ2-3; 8 nucleotides align to TRBD2. The CDR3 runs 16 residues. V lost 2 bases and J lost 1; bases outside the gene matches: 5. Germline V gene data show CDR1 as ENHRY and CDR2 as SYGVKD. The CDR3 DNA reads as TGTGCCATCAGTGAGGGAAGGCGGGGGGGCACAGATACGCAGTATTTT. It codes for CAISEGRRGGTDTQYF.

This clonotype was recorded a few times. The chain recombines TRBV28 with TRBJ1-5; 7 bases fit TRBD1. This CDR3 has 14 amino acids. CDR1 and CDR2 (germline): MDHEN, SYDVKM. The V gene end was trimmed by 7 bases and the J gene end by 4 bases; junction bases not matched to a gene: 7. This chain's CDR3 is CASNLLQGNQPQHF. The CDR3 DNA reads as TGTGCCAGCAACCTTTTACAGGGGAATCAGCCCCAGCATTTT. The whole variable domain, remainder taken from reference TRBV28 and TRBJ1-5, is DVKVTQSSRYLVKRTGEKVFLECVQDMDHENMFWYRQDPGLGLRLIYFSYDVKMKEKGDIPEGYSVSREKKERFSLILESASTNQTSMYLCASNLLQGNQPQHFGDGTRLSIL.

This clonotype occurred many times. The rearrangement joins TRBV5-1 to TRBJ2-1, with D uncertain. Germline values: CDR1 SGHRS, CDR2 YFSETQ. V shed 3 bases and J shed 7 bases, with 11 bases lying between them. The CDR3 length is 13 residues. This chain's CDR3 is CASSSLHQNEQFF. Here the CDR3 DNA reads TGCGCCAGCAGCTCACTCCACCAAAATGAGCAGTTCTTC.

CDR3 DNA sequence: TGCAGTGCGGAGCCGCGGACTAGCAGTCCCACAGATACGCAGTATTTT. Its translation: CSAEPRTSSPTDTQYF. The chain employs TRBV20-1 and TRBJ2-3, with TRBD2 identical over 8 bases. The V and J ends lost 6 bases and 2 bases, in that order; junction bases with no gene match: 13. Germline-derived CDR1 and CDR2 are DFQATT and SNEGSKA (reference sequence). The CDR3 sequence is 16 residues long.

The chain has TRBV10-2 and TRBJ2-7; D could derive from TRBD1 or TRBD2 (5 bases each). The length of the CDR3 is 14 residues. V lost 3 bases, J lost 4 bases, and 13 bases lay in between. In germline, CDR1 is WSHSY, CDR2 SAAADI. CDR3 protein: CASSEIGGAYEQYF. CDR3 nucleotides: TGCGCCAGCAGTGAAATTGGGGGAGCGTACGAGCAGTACTTC.

The chain combines TRBV20-1 with TRBJ2-3; unclear D gene. This CDR3 has 11 residues. The germline V gene encodes CDR1 DFQATT and CDR2 SNEGSKA (reference sequence). V was shortened by 5 bases and J by 4 bases, with 7 bases between the two germline ends. CDR3 sequence (DNA): TGCAGTGCTCAGAAGTCAGATACGCAGTATTTT. Its protein product is CSAQKSDTQYF.

This chain links TRBV27 with TRBJ2-3, with 13 positions matching TRBD2. CDR3 length: 18 amino acids. Germline loops: CDR1 MNHEY, CDR2 SMNVEV (reference sequence). Germline trimming cut 5 bases from V and 2 bases from J; bases unmatched to any gene: 10. The CDR3 nucleotides are TGTGCCAGCAGTCAATTTTCCACTAGCGGGAGGGACACAGATACGCAGTATTTT. This sequence encodes CASSQFSTSGRDTDTQYF.

The chain uses TRBV30 and TRBJ1-2; D remains unclear. The germline gives CDR1 GTSNPN, CDR2 SVGIG (reference sequence). The CDR3 sequence is 14 residues long. V was pared by 0 bases and J by 6 bases, with 14 bases between. In DNA form, the CDR3 reads TGTGCCTGGAGTGTACGAGTGGGAGGGAATGGCTACACCTTC. It codes for CAWSVRVGGNGYTF. Supplemented by reference TRBV30 and TRBJ1-2, the full variable domain reads SQTIHQWPATLVQPVGSPLSLECTVEGTSNPNLYWYRQAAGRGLQLLFYSVGIGQISSEVPQNLSASRPQDRQFILSSKKLLLSDSGFYLCAWSVRVGGNGYTFGSGTRLTVV.

This clonotype was detected ten times or more. V is TRBV5-1 and J is TRBJ1-1; D might be TRBD1 (6 bases). This CDR3 spans 13 amino acids. The V end lost 6 bases, the J end lost 5 bases, and 14 bases lay between the germline ends. Germline V CDR1 and CDR2: SGHRS, YFSETQ. The CDR3 DNA is TGCGCCAGCAAGAACAGGGAGAATACTGAAGCTTTCTTT. Translated, it gives CASKNRENTEAFF.

This clonotype was recorded a few times. The chain has TRBV12-3 or TRBV12-4 and TRBJ2-3; 10 bases line up with TRBD2. Trimming took 10 bases from V and 0 from J; bases not matched to a gene: 13. The CDR3 is 17 amino acids. CDR3 bases: TGTGCCATTAGCCGCCCACATAGCGGGGGGAGCACAGATACGCAGTATTTT. This gives the protein CAISRPHSGGSTDTQYF.

This chain links TRBV7-2 with TRBJ2-7, with 9 bases fitting TRBD2. There are 17 residues in the CDR3. From germline, CDR1 is SGHTA and CDR2 FQGNSA. V lost 8 bases, J lost 0 bases, and 14 bases stayed unmatched. This chain's CDR3 is CASARGASGITSYEQYF. The DNA of the CDR3 is TGTGCCAGCGCCCGGGGTGCTAGCGGGATAACCTCCTACGAGCAGTACTTC.

About this clonotype itself: This may be a read error: a much more frequent sequence differs by one nucleotide. The CDR3 DNA reads as TGTACCAGCGGGCAGGGCCTTAACTACGAGCAGTACTTC. Translated, it gives CTSGQGLNYEQYF. This chain connects TRBV6-1 to TRBJ2-7, with D possibly matching TRBD2 (6 bases). This CDR3 is 13 amino acids long. Germline lookup yields CDR1 MNHNS and CDR2 SASEGT.

V and J are TRBV14 and TRBJ2-2; weak D call: TRBD1 (5 bases). The germline CDR1 and CDR2 sequences are SGHDN and FVKESK. This CDR3 spans 16 amino acids. Trimming cost V 1 base and J 2 bases, with 11 bases left between them. As DNA, the CDR3 is TGTGCCAGCAGCCAAGTTCGGACACTTAACACCGGGGAGCTGTTTTTT. Translated: CASSQVRTLNTGELFF.

The chain links TRBV11-1 to TRBJ2-2, with TRBD2 matching over 9 bases. V lost 8 bases and J lost 7; bases outside the gene matches: 8. The CDR3 runs 14 residues. Germline V CDR1 and CDR2: SGHAT, FQDESV (reference sequence). The chain's CDR3 is CASRPERGVGELFF. The CDR3 DNA follows: TGTGCCAGCCGCCCGGAGCGGGGGGTCGGGGAGCTGTTTTTT.

The chain joins TRBV6-1 to TRBJ2-3, with 8 bases fitting TRBD2. After removal of 6 bases from V and 1 base from J, the junction contained 3 bases not matched to a gene. There are 14 residues in the CDR3. Looked up from germline, CDR1 is MNHNS and CDR2 is SASEGT. The CDR3 nucleotides read TGTGCCAGCAGATGGCGGGGGGGCACAGATACGCAGTATTTT. This gives the protein CASRWRGGTDTQYF.

This clonotype was observed many times. V is TRBV7-9 and J is TRBJ1-2; D not certain. Germline V gene data show CDR1 as SEHNR and CDR2 as FQNEAQ (reference sequence). With 7 bases removed from V and 3 bases from J, the gap between germline ends came to 18 bases. The CDR3 covers 15 residues. The CDR3 protein is CASTSSGSGHYGYTF. DNA for the CDR3: TGTGCCAGCACCTCCTCTGGGTCTGGGCACTATGGCTACACCTTC.

This clonotype was counted a few times. A read error may produce the germline difference seen at one junction end. The chain couples TRBV7-7 to TRBJ2-5; possible D gene TRBD2, 6 bases. The CDR3 loop spans 14 amino acids. Germline V gene data show CDR1 as SSHAT and CDR2 as FNYEAQ (reference sequence). The DNA for the CDR3 is TGTGCTAGCAGCGTTAGCGGAGTGGGAAAGACCCAGTACTTC. Translated: CASSVSGVGKTQYF.

This clonotype was seen a few times. The CDR3 protein is CASSLSGRAHEQYF. In DNA form, the CDR3 reads TGTGCCAGCAGCCTGAGCGGGAGGGCTCACGAGCAGTACTTC. The chain uses TRBV11-2 and TRBJ2-7; TRBD2 aligns across 10 bases. The V gene end was trimmed by 5 bases and the J gene end by 5 bases; junction bases not matched to a gene: 6. The germline CDR1 and CDR2 sequences are SGHAT and FQNNGV. The CDR3 contains 14 residues.

J is TRBJ2-3 and V is TRBV4-1; 15 bases are a match to TRBD2. The CDR3 consists of 17 residues. CDR1 and CDR2 from the germline V gene are MGHRA and YSYEKL. V dropped 1 base and J dropped 3; count of bases not matched to a gene: 2. The DNA for the CDR3 is TGCGCCAGCAGCCAAGGGACTAGCGGGAGGGTGACAGATACGCAGTATTTT. Translating gives CASSQGTSGRVTDTQYF.

In its sample, this clonotype was seen a few times. The gene calls are TRBV28 and TRBJ2-1, with D uncertain. Trimming cost V 6 bases and J 6 bases, with 15 bases left between them. This CDR3 has 14 amino acids. Germline CDR1 and CDR2: MDHEN and SYDVKM. CDR3: CASRTPQRLNEQFF. The DNA of the CDR3 is TGTGCCAGCAGAACCCCCCAGCGCCTCAATGAGCAGTTCTTC.

This clonotype was counted between two and nine times. The chain recombines TRBV20-1 with TRBJ2-5; D could derive from TRBD1 or TRBD2 (6 bases each). CDR3 length equals 14 residues. Germline assignment: CDR1 DFQATT and CDR2 SNEGSKA (reference sequence). V was trimmed by 4 bases and J by 4 bases, leaving 16 bases between them. CDR3 in amino acids: CSATQIRGGETQYF. CDR3 nucleotides: TGCAGTGCTACTCAAATCAGGGGAGGAGAGACCCAGTACTTC.